A single sample is the source of the 19 T cell receptor beta chains below, sequenced in a study of blood T cell repertoires in COVID-19. Measured with immunoSEQ multiplex PCR; TCRdb has only the in-frame clones, and not every one. The sample shows 250,000 to 350,000 clones, 70% to 90% of them seen only once. Sequencing input: peripheral blood. Every receptor here comes from a woman aged 45-60 years who had recovered from COVID-19.

Note on this clone: Other nucleotide sequences from this sample produce the same CDR3. The chain combines TRBV29-1 with TRBJ2-7; 7 nucleotides line up with TRBD1. V was clipped by 6 bases and J by 2 bases; unmatched bases: 4. The CDR3 is 12 residues long. CDR1 SQVTM and CDR2 ANQGSEA come from the germline V gene. The CDR3 bases are TGCAGCGTACGGGACAGAGCCTACGAGCAGTACTTC. This translates into CSVRDRAYEQYF.

V usage is TRBV7-9 and J usage is TRBJ2-3; no clear D gene. The CDR3 has 12 amino acids. The V gene's germline CDR1 is SEHNR and CDR2 FQNEAQ (reference sequence). V lost 2 bases and J 3 bases, leaving 3 bases between the germline ends. The CDR3 DNA sequence: TGTGCCAGCAGCTTACTGACAGATACGCAGTATTTT. Its protein product is CASSLLTDTQYF. Full variable domain (remainder filled in from reference TRBV7-9 and TRBJ2-3): DTGVSQNPRHKITKRGQNVTFRCDPISEHNRLYWYRQTLGQGPEFLTYFQNEAQLEKSRLLSDRFSAERPKGSFSTLEIQRTEQGDSAMYLCASSLLTDTQYFGPGTRLTVL.

This rearrangement joins TRBV28 to TRBJ2-7; 9 nucleotides line up with TRBD1. Germline V lookup: CDR1 MDHEN, CDR2 SYDVKM. The J segment lost 4 bases and the V segment lost 6 bases, leaving 10 bases of the junction unmatched. The CDR3 has 15 amino acids. The CDR3 loop is CASSPTGTGRYEQYF. CDR3 nucleotides: TGTGCCAGCAGCCCGACCGGGACAGGGAGGTACGAGCAGTACTTC.

The chain couples TRBV28 to TRBJ1-4; 9 bases fit TRBD1. There are 16 residues in the CDR3. Losses at the gene ends were 4 bases for V and 0 bases for J; bases not matched to a gene: 3. Looked up from germline, CDR1 is MDHEN and CDR2 is SYDVKM. CDR3: CASSSGQGATNEKLFF. The CDR3 DNA sequence: TGTGCCAGCAGTTCGGGACAGGGAGCAACTAATGAAAAACTGTTTTTT.

For the CDR3, the DNA is TGTGCCAGCAGCTTTTCGGACAATGAGCAGTTCTTC. It codes for CASSFSDNEQFF. V is TRBV9 and J is TRBJ2-1; D gene uncertain. CDR3 length equals 12 residues. Germline-derived CDR1 and CDR2 are SGDLS and YYNGEE. V lost 4 bases and J lost 5, with 7 bases in between.

The V call is TRBV20-1, the J call TRBJ2-1, with a weak D call TRBD2 (7 bases). V dropped 3 bases and J dropped 7 bases, with 16 bases sitting between them. CDR3 size: 14 residues. Germline V gene lookup returns CDR1 DFQATT and CDR2 SNEGSKA (reference sequence). The DNA of the CDR3 is TGCAGTGCTAGTCGGAGGGAGGGGGGAAATGAGCAGTTCTTC. It encodes CSASRREGGNEQFF.

V usage is TRBV7-2 and J usage is TRBJ2-7; D might be TRBD2 (6 bases). Trimming took 6 bases from V and 1 from J, leaving 13 bases between them. This CDR3 has 14 amino acids. From germline, CDR1 is SGHTA and CDR2 FQGNSA. In DNA form, the CDR3 reads TGTGCCAGCAGTCGGGGGTCTCTATCCTACGAGCAGTACTTC. Amino acids: CASSRGSLSYEQYF. Full variable domain (missing parts from reference TRBV7-2 and TRBJ2-7): GAGVSQSPSNKVTEKGKDVELRCDPISGHTALYWYRQSLGQGLEFLIYFQGNSAPDKSGLPSDRFSAERTGGSVSTLTIQRTQQEDSAVYLCASSRGSLSYEQYFGPGTRLTVT.

The chain combines TRBV19 with TRBJ1-2; tentative D call: TRBD1 (5 bases). Germline assignment: CDR1 LNHDA and CDR2 SQIVND (reference sequence). The CDR3 contains 14 residues. V was clipped by 7 bases and J by 6 bases, with 18 bases between them. CDR3 bases: TGTGCCAGTACTCCGGGGGGGGGTATCCATGGCTACACCTTC. The encoded protein is CASTPGGGIHGYTF.

This clone was detected only a few times. This chain uses TRBV6-5 with TRBJ2-1; D is uncertain. The germline V gene has CDR1 MNHEY and CDR2 SVGAGI. The CDR3 spans 12 residues. Trimming cost V 8 bases and J 5 bases, with 10 bases left between them. The CDR3 nucleotides read TGTGCCAGCGCCCGCGTTAACAATGAGCAGTTCTTC. Protein sequence: CASARVNNEQFF.

This sequence joins TRBV21-1 and TRBJ1-1; the D call in the table, TRBD1, was not verified against the DNA. TRBV21-1 is assigned pseudogene status. The CDR3 contains 16 residues. The CDR3 here is CASSKEVGHLNTEAFF. As DNA, the CDR3 is TGTGCCAGCAGCAAAGAAGTGGGACATTTGAACACTGAAGCTTTCTTT.

The CDR3 loop reads CASSALGTSTHEQFF. The CDR3 coding sequence is TGTGCCAGCAGCGCCCTCGGGACTAGCACCCATGAGCAGTTCTTC. J is TRBJ2-1 and V is TRBV9; 9 bases agree with TRBD2. Germline CDR1 reads SGDLS; CDR2 reads YYNGEE. The CDR3 spans 15 residues. V trimming: 3 bases; J trimming: 8 bases; junction bases outside the gene matches: 9.

The chain uses TRBV4-3 and TRBJ2-2; no firm D call. Germline loops: CDR1 LGHNA, CDR2 YSLEER. V lost 4 bases, J lost 6 bases, and 9 bases lay in between. The CDR3 sequence is 13 residues long. The CDR3 here is CASSPRVAGELFF. CDR3 sequence (DNA): TGCGCCAGCAGCCCCCGGGTCGCCGGGGAGCTGTTTTTT.

This chain connects TRBV30 to TRBJ2-7, with unresolved D. The V gene lost 2 bases and the J gene lost 1 base, with 3 bases spanning the gap. In germline, CDR1 is GTSNPN, CDR2 SVGIG (reference sequence). The CDR3 has 11 amino acids. The CDR3 spells CAWSSSYEQYF. CDR3 coding DNA: TGTGCCTGGAGTTCGTCCTACGAGCAGTACTTC.

The gene calls are TRBV29-1 and TRBJ2-1, with 13 positions matching TRBD2. This CDR3 has 13 amino acids. CDR1 and CDR2 (germline): SQVTM, ANQGSEA. After removal of 7 bases from V and 8 bases from J, the junction contained 5 bases not matched to a gene. CDR3 region: CSAGTSGAYEQFF. In DNA form, the CDR3 reads TGCAGCGCCGGGACTAGCGGGGCCTATGAGCAGTTCTTC.

The CDR3 coding sequence is TGTGCCAGCACTGTACTAGCGGGTCCCTACGAGCAGTACTTC. Translation: CASTVLAGPYEQYF. The V and J genes are TRBV6-5 and TRBJ2-7; 9 bases match TRBD2. Per the germline V gene, CDR1 is MNHEY and CDR2 is SVGAGI. The CDR3 covers 14 residues. V dropped 7 bases and J dropped 2; count of bases not matched to a gene: 6.

The rearrangement uses TRBV5-1 and TRBJ2-7; tentative D call: TRBD2 (6 bases). The CDR3 has 15 residues. Germline loops: CDR1 SGHRS, CDR2 YFSETQ. Trimming cost V 2 bases and J 3 bases, with 15 bases left between them. DNA for the CDR3: TGCGCCAGCAGCTTCGCGGGGATGGCCGACTACGAGCAGTACTTC. Protein sequence: CASSFAGMADYEQYF.

The chain joins TRBV28 to TRBJ1-2; 11 bases map to TRBD1. CDR1 and CDR2 (germline): MDHEN, SYDVKM. The ends lost 1 base at V and 0 bases at J; junction bases unmatched: 4. The CDR3 contains 17 residues. This chain's CDR3 is CASSLSGTGGSNYGYTF. CDR3 coding DNA: TGTGCCAGCAGTTTATCCGGGACAGGGGGATCTAACTATGGCTACACCTTC.

The chain carries TRBV28 and TRBJ1-2; 8 nucleotides agree with TRBD1. The CDR3 contains 11 residues. Germline values: CDR1 MDHEN, CDR2 SYDVKM. V lost 5 bases, J lost 13 bases, and 6 bases stayed unmatched. The chain's CDR3 is CASSPRGRGTF. The DNA of the CDR3 is TGTGCCAGCAGTCCCAGGGGGCGCGGCACCTTC.

For this clone: At one end the junction does not follow the germline gene, possibly because of a read error. J is TRBJ2-1 and V is TRBV7-9, with D possibly being TRBD2 (5 bases). This CDR3 is 13 amino acids long. CDR1 and CDR2 from the germline V gene are SEHNR and FQNEAQ (reference sequence). The CDR3 protein is CASILAGNNEQFF. CDR3 nucleotides: TGTGCCAGCATCTTAGCCGGGAACAATGAGCAGTTCTTC.